The clone carrying this T cell receptor (beta chain) appeared a few times. Its antigen is as yet unknown. This entry belongs to a study of T cells in Graves' hyperthyroidism and ophthalmopathy. Trimming took 0 bases from V and 0 from J, leaving 17 bases between them. Per the germline V gene, CDR1 is LGHNA and CDR2 is YNFKEQ. This CDR3 is built from 18 residues. Amplification of TCR beta CDR3 regions was performed using RNA transcripts as template. TCR CDR3 regions were first amplified by RT-PCR with HTBI primers. A single record per CDR3 protein comes from TCRdb applying MiXCR to the multiplex PCR reads. The sample carries about 600,000 distinct CDR3 sequences, 15% to 20% recorded once. Overall study results and limits: Ophthalmopathy and stable hyperthyroidism were separated by a 13 V-J model.

The sample was blood. The sequence was collected from a woman aged 40 to 50 with Graves' ophthalmopathy. J is TRBJ1-2 and V is TRBV4-2; tentative D call: TRBD1 (6 bases). CDR3 bases: TGTGCCAGCAGCCAAGATTTCCGCCAAGGGGGGCCTAACTATGGCTACACCTTC. Amino acid sequence: CASSQDFRQGGPNYGYTF.